This T cell receptor beta chain was identified in a study of control samples from healthy donors and cancer patients. Here immunoSEQ multiplex PCR was the method, and the copy in TCRdb shows in-frame clones only, minus some. Found here are about 130,000 clones, around 93% of them singletons; the top ten hold 8.5% to 10%. The V end lost 2 bases, the J end lost 9 bases, and 11 bases lay between the germline ends. This CDR3 is 14 amino acids long. CDR1 is LGHDT and CDR2 is YNNKEL in the germline V gene (reference sequence). This chain uses TRBV3-1 (or the pseudogene TRBV3-2) with TRBJ1-6; weak D call: TRBD1 (5 bases). The receptor's source is a man aged 18 to 30 in good health. Material: blood. The CDR3 region is CASSQLARASPLHF. DNA for the CDR3: TGTGCCAGCAGCCAACTGGCCAGGGCTTCACCCCTCCACTTT.